A selection of T cell receptor beta chains follows, all from one sample in a study of shared clonotypes between healthy human individuals. Data came from immunoSEQ multiplex PCR; TCRdb stores just in-frame clones and leaves some out. The data contain 2 million to 2.5 million clones, more than 90% of them singletons. The sample taken for sequencing was naive CD4+ T cells sorted from blood. All receptors come from a man between 18 and 35 years old in good health. The CDR3 runs from the conserved cysteine through the conserved F or W.

V gene	CDR3 length	J gene	CDR3 protein
TRBV18	15	TRBJ2-1	CASSPRGGRGNEQFF
TRBV6-5	13	TRBJ1-2	CASSGGTVYGYTF
TRBV2	12	TRBJ2-7	CASRAVAYEQYF
TRBV7-2	14	TRBJ2-1	CASSLGDIYNEQFF
TRBV27	16	TRBJ2-5	CASSLSGASGLETQYF
TRBV28	14	TRBJ1-5	CASSFRGRTQPQHF
TRBV10-3	15	TRBJ2-3	CAISDEGVGTDTQYF
TRBV19	14	TRBJ1-1	CASIESGRNTEAFF
TRBV6-6	15	TRBJ1-5	CASSKPGQANQPQHF
TRBV2	13	TRBJ1-6	CASMDRNNSPLHF
TRBV5-1	15	TRBJ2-6	CASSLGGVGANVLTF
TRBV5-1	15	TRBJ2-5	CASSLRTDSQETQYF
TRBV29-1	13	TRBJ2-2	CSVDYTGSGELFF
TRBV4-3	15	TRBJ1-4	CASSQAGQGNEKLFF
TRBV30	12	TRBJ2-7	CAGSPNSYEQYF
TRBV10-1	14	TRBJ2-1	CASSEGSGSAEQFF
TRBV28	14	TRBJ1-2	CASSLGERNYGYTF
TRBV9	16	TRBJ2-2	CASSVRPGARTGELFF
TRBV6-5	11	TRBJ2-7	CASKKGYEQYF
TRBV6-5	15	TRBJ1-3	CASSNEPFSGNTIYF
TRBV5-1	14	TRBJ2-7	CASSLETSSYEQYF
TRBV28	14	TRBJ1-2	CASSFQKSNYGYTF
TRBV2	12	TRBJ1-5	CASSPSGQPQHF
TRBV5-4	13	TRBJ1-2	CASSEGGAHGYTF
TRBV4-3	15	TRBJ2-2	CASSQQTGPTGELFF
TRBV6-1	15	TRBJ1-1	CASSERGVRATEAFF
TRBV19	17	TRBJ1-2	CASSFRDRARDNYGYTF
TRBV4-3	14	TRBJ1-5	CASSQDTANQPQHF
TRBV2	12	TRBJ2-7	CASSVVAYEQYF
TRBV5-1	15	TRBJ2-1	CASSPHRELYNEQFF
TRBV18	15	TRBJ2-5	CASSPLQGGQETQYF
TRBV19	15	TRBJ1-5	CAIQPTGNSNQPQHF
TRBV5-1	14	TRBJ2-7	CASSSGLAGYEQYF
TRBV2	13	TRBJ2-3	CASSDRGLADEYF
TRBV7-9	14	TRBJ1-2	CASSLVQTDYGYTF
TRBV4-1	16	TRBJ1-2	CASSQPDAGQTYGYTF
TRBV4-1	14	TRBJ1-5	CASSQVTTNQPQHF
TRBV10-3	15	TRBJ2-1	CAISPGTLSYNEQFF
TRBV7-2	14	TRBJ2-7	CASSMGDRTYEQYF
TRBV6-1	15	TRBJ2-1	CASSASGFSGNEQFF
TRBV10-3	14	TRBJ2-7	CAGSFGGLSYEQYF
TRBV20-1	11	TRBJ1-3	CSAVGGNTIYF
TRBV2	15	TRBJ2-7	CASSEFGDSVNKQYF
TRBV5-1	15	TRBJ2-1	CASSERTASYNEQFF
TRBV28	14	TRBJ2-1	CASTLAGGPGEQFF
TRBV2	18	TRBJ1-2	CASTRAVGLPLSNYGYTF
TRBV28	12	TRBJ1-1	CGAHGLNTEAFF